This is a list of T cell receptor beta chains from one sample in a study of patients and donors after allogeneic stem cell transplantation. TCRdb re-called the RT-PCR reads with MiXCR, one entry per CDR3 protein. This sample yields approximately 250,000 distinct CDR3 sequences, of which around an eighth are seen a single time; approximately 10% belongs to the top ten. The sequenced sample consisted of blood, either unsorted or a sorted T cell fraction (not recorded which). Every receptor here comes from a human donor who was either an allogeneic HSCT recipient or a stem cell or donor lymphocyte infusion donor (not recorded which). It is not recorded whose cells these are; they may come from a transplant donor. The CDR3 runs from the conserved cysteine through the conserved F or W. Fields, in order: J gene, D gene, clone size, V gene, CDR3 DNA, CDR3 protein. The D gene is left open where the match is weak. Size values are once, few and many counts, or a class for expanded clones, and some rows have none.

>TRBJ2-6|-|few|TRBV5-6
TGTGCCAGCAGCCTGGGGGTGGACTCTGGGGCCAACGTCCTGACTTTC
CASSLGVDSGANVLTF
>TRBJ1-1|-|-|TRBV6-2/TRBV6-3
TGTGCCAGCAGTTACTCGGGACGCAGGAACACTGAAGCTTTCTTT
CASSYSGRRNTEAFF
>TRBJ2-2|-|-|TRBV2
TGTGCCAGCAGTCGCGACTCCGGTAACACCGGGGAGCTGTTTTTT
CASSRDSGNTGELFF
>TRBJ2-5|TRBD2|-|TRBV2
TGTGCCAGCAAGGGTGGACTAGGCGAGACCCAGTACTTC
CASKGGLGETQYF
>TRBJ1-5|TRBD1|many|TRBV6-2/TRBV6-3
TGTGCCAGCAGTTACTCGATCTACGGCAGGGGGCCAAATCAGCCCCAGCATTTT
CASSYSIYGRGPNQPQHF
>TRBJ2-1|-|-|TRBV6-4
TGTGCCAGCAGTAAGACGGGGGTTGTGGGGCAGTTCTTC
CASSKTGVVGQFF
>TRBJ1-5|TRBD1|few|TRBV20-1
TGCAGTGCTCGAGGACAGGGGGCGACGGATCAGCCCCAGCATTTT
CSARGQGATDQPQHF
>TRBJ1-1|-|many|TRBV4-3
TGCGCCAGCAGCCCAGGAACAGGGAACACTGAAGCTTTCTTT
CASSPGTGNTEAFF
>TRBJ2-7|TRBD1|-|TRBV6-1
TGTGCCGCACAGGGGGCCGGTCCTTACGAGCAGTACTTC
CAAQGAGPYEQYF
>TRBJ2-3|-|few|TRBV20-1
TGCAGTGCTAGGGGCGGGCCAGATACGCAGTATTTT
CSARGGPDTQYF
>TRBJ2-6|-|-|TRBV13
TGTGCCAGCAGCTTATTGAACTCTGGGGCCAACGTCCTGACTTTC
CASSLLNSGANVLTF
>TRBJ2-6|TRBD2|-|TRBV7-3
TGTGCCAGCAGCTCGGGAGGGACTGGGGCCAACGTCCTGACTTTC
CASSSGGTGANVLTF
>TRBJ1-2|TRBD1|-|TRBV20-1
TGCAGTGCTAGAGGCCAGGGACAGCGACATTTCTATGGCTACACCTTC
CSARGQGQRHFYGYTF
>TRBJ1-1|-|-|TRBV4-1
TGCGCCAGCAGCCAAGCTCTGGGGCAAAACACTGAAGCTTTCTTT
CASSQALGQNTEAFF
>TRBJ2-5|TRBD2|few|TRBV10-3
TGTGCCATCAGTGGGAATCGGGGGTCAGCGGGAGTTCGGGAGACCCAGTACTTC
CAISGNRGSAGVRETQYF
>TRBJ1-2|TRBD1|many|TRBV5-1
TGCGCCAGCAGCTACACAGGGGCGCATGGCTACACCTTC
CASSYTGAHGYTF
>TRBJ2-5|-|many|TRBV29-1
TGCAGCGTTGGGAACAACCAAGAGACCCAGTACTTC
CSVGNNQETQYF
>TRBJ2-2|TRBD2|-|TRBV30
TGTGCCTGGAGCCCTCCGGTTCTGGTGGAGGGCGGGGGCGGGGAGCTGTTTTTT
CAWSPPVLVEGGGGELFF
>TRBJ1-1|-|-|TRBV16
TGTGCCAGCAGCCAATGGGGAGGACCAGGGAACACTGAAGCTTTCTTT
CASSQWGGPGNTEAFF
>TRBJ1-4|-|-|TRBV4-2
TGTGCCAGCAGCCAAACCCCCGCTAATGAAAAACTGTTTTTT
CASSQTPANEKLFF
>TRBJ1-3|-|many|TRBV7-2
TGTGCCAGCAGCCTGCGCACAAATCTTGGAAACACCATATATTTT
CASSLRTNLGNTIYF
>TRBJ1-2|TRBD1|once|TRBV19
TGTGCCAGTAGTCACAGGGGGCAACCTAACTATGGCTACACCTTC
CASSHRGQPNYGYTF
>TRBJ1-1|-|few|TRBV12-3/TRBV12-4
TGTGCCAGCAGTTTATGGCAGGGCACTGAAGCTTTCTTT
CASSLWQGTEAFF
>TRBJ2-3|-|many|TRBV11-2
TGTGCCAGCAGCCTCAATCCCTCAGATACGCAGTATTTT
CASSLNPSDTQYF
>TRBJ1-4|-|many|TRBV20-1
TGCAGTGCGGGCAACCTCCTGACAGGAGGGAGGGAAAAACTGTTTTTT
CSAGNLLTGGREKLFF
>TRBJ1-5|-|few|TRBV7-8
TGTGCCAGCAGCCTCAGACAGGACCGCAATCAGCCCCAGCATTTT
CASSLRQDRNQPQHF
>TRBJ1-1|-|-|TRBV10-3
TGTGCCATCAGTGAGTCATCGATAGACGTCTACACTGAAGCTTTCTTT
CAISESSIDVYTEAFF
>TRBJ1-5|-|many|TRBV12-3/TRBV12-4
TGTGCCAGCAGCAGACAATATCAGCCCCAGCATTTT
CASSRQYQPQHF
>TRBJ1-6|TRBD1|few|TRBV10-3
TGTGCCATCAGTGAGACGGGAGGACAGGGGGTAAAGAATTCACCCCTCCACTTT
CAISETGGQGVKNSPLHF
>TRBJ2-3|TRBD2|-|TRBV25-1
TGTGCCAGCAGTGAAACGGGAGGACGATCAGATACGCAGTATTTT
CASSETGGRSDTQYF
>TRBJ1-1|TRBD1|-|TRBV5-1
TGCGCCAGCATGGGACAGCTCAGGACTGAAGCTTTCTTT
CASMGQLRTEAFF
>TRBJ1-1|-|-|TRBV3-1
TGTGCCAGCAGCCAAGAGTTTCGGCCCCTGAACACTGAAGCTTTCTTT
CASSQEFRPLNTEAFF
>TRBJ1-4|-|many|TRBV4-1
TGCGCCAGCAGCCTCACCGGGACAACACCCCGGAGTGAAAAACTGTTTTTT
CASSLTGTTPRSEKLFF
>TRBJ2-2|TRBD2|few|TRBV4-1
TGCGCCAGCAGCCAGGGGGGACTAGCGGGCGCGAACACCGGGGAGCTGTTTTTT
CASSQGGLAGANTGELFF
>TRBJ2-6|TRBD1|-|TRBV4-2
TGTGCCAGCAGCCAAAGATCCGGGACAGGGGCTGGGGCCAACGTCCTGACTTTC
CASSQRSGTGAGANVLTF
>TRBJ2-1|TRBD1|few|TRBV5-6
TGTGCCAGCAGCTTGGCGGGACAGGGCTACAATGAGCAGTTCTTC
CASSLAGQGYNEQFF
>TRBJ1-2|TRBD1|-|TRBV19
TGTGCCAGTAGGCCCCCGGGGGCCACAACAGGGGTTGGCTACACCTTC
CASRPPGATTGVGYTF
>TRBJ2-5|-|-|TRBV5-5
TGTGCCAGCGGCAAAACGGGATTCGGGGAGACCCAGTACTTC
CASGKTGFGETQYF
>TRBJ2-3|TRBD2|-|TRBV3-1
TGTGCCAGCAGCCAACGACTAGCGGGGGGACAACGCACAGATACGCAGTATTTT
CASSQRLAGGQRTDTQYF
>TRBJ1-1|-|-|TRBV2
TGTGCCAGCAGTGAAGGGACTGAAGCTTTCTTT
CASSEGTEAFF
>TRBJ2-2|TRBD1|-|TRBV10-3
TGTGCCATCGGAAAATCGACAGGGCCGAACACCGGGGAGCTGTTTTTT
CAIGKSTGPNTGELFF
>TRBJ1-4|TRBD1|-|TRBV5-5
TGTGCCAGCAGCTTGGGACCGGGACAGGGGAATGAAAAACTGTTTTTT
CASSLGPGQGNEKLFF
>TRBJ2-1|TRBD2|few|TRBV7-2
TGTGCCAGCAGCGTCACTAGCGGGGGGGTCAATGAGCAGTTCTTC
CASSVTSGGVNEQFF
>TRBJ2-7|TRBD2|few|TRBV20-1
TGCAGTGCGTGGACTAGCGCAAGACCCTACGAGCAGTACTTC
CSAWTSARPYEQYF
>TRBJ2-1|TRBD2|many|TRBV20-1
TGCAGGGTAGAGAGCGGGGCGACTTGGGATGAGCAGTTCTTC
CRVESGATWDEQFF
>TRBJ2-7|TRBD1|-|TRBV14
TGTGCCAGCAGCTTACAGGGGAACCGCCGCGAGCAGTACTTC
CASSLQGNRREQYF
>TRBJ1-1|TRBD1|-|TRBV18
TGTGCCAGCTCACCGGGACAGGGATTTGAAGCTTTCTTT
CASSPGQGFEAFF
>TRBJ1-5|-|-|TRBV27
-
CASSFGPGGSNQPQHF
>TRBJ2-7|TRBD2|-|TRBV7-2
TGTGCCAGCAGCTTAAAGGCGGGAGAGAACTACGAGCAGTACTTC
CASSLKAGENYEQYF
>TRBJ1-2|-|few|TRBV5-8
TGTGCCAGCATCGGGGACACCCTCTATGGCTACACCTTC
CASIGDTLYGYTF
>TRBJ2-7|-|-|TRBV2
TGTGCCAGCAGAGGGGACGGAGACTACGAGCAGTACTTC
CASRGDGDYEQYF
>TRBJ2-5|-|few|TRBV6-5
TGTGCCAGCAGTTACGATAGGGACTCCGGGGTGACCCAGTACTTC
CASSYDRDSGVTQYF
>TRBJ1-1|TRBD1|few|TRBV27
TGTGCCAGCAGCACAGGGGGCTACACTGAAGCTTTCTTT
CASSTGGYTEAFF
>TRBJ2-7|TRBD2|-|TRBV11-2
TGTGCCAGCAGCAATAGCGGGACCTACGAGCAGTACTTC
CASSNSGTYEQYF
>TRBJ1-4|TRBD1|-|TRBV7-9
TGTGCCAGCAGCTCCGTTACAGGGGTGGGGAATGAAAAACTGTTTTTT
CASSSVTGVGNEKLFF